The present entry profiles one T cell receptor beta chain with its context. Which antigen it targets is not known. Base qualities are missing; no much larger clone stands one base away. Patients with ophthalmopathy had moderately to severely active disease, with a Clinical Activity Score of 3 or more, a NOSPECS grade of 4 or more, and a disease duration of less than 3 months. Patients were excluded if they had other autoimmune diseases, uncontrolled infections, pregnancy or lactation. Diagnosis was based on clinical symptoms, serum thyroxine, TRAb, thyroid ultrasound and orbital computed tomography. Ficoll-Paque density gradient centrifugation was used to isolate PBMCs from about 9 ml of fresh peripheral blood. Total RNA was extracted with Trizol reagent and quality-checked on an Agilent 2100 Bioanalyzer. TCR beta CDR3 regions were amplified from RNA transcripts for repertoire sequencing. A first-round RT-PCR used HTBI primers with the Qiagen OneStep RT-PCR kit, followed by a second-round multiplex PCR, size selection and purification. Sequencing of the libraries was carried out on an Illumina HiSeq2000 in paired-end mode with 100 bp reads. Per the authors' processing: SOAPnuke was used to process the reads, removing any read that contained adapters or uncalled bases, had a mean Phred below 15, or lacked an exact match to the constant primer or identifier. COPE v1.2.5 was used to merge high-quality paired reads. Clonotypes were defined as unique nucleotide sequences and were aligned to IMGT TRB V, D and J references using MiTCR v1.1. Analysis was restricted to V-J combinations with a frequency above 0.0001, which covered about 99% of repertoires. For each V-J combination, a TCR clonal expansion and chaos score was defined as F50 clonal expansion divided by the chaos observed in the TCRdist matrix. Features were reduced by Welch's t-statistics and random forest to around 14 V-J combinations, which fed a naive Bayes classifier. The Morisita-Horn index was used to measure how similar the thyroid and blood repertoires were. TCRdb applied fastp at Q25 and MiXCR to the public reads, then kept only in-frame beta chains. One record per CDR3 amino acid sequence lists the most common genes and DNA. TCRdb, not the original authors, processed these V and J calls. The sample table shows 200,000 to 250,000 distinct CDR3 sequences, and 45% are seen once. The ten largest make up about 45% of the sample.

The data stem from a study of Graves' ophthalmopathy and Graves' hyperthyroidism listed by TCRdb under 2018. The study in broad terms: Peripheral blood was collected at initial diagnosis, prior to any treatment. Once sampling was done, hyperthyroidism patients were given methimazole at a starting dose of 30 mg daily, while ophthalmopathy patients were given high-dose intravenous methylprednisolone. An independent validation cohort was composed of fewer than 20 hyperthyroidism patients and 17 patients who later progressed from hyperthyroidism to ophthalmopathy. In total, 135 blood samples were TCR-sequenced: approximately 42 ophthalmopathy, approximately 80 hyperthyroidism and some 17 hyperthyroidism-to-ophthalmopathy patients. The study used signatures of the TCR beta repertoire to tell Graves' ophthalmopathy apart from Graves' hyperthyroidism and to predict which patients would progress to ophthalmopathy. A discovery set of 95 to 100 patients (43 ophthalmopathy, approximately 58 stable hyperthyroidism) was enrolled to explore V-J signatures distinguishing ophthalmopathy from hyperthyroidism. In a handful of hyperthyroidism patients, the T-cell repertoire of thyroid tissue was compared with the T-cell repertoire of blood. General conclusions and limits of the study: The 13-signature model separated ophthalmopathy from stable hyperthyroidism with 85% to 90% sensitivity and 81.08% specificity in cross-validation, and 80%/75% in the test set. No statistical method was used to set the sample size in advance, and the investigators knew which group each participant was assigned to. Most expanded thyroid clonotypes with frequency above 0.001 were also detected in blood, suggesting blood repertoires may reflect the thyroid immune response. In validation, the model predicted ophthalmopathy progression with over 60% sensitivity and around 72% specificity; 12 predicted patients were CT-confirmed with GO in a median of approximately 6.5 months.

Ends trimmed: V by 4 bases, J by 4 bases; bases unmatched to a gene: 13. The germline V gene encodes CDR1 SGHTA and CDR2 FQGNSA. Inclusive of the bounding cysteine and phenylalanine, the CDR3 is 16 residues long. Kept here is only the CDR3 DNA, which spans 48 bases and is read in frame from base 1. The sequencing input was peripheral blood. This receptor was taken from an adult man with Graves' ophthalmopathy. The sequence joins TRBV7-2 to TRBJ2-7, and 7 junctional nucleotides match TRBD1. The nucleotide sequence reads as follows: TGTGCCAGCAGCTATCGCCCAGGGGGTTTAGGGTACGAGCAGTACTTC. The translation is CASSYRPGGLGYEQYF.